These 27 T cell receptor beta chains were all obtained from the same sample, sequenced in a study of blood T cell repertoires in COVID-19. TCRdb's table, derived via immunoSEQ multiplex PCR, lists solely in-frame clones and lacks some. The sample lists roughly 150,000 clones; roughly 80% were seen once. Specimen: peripheral blood. All receptors come from a man aged 55 to 69 who had recovered from COVID-19.

This chain links TRBV11-1 with TRBJ2-3; D might be TRBD1 (5 bases). Trimming left V 3 bases short and J 6 bases short, with 16 bases between. The CDR3 is 15 residues long. Per the germline V gene, CDR1 is SGHAT and CDR2 is FQDESV (reference sequence). The CDR3 nucleotides are TGTGCCAGCAGCTTCGATCAGGGAACCACGGATACGCAGTATTTT. It specifies CASSFDQGTTDTQYF.

This clone was detected only once. The chain has TRBV28 and TRBJ1-4; unclear D gene. Trimming cost V 3 bases and J 6 bases, with 11 bases left between them. The germline V gene has CDR1 MDHEN and CDR2 SYDVKM. The CDR3 length is 14 residues. The CDR3 region has the DNA TGTGCCAGCAGTTTCCCCGGGAGGGATGAAAAACTGTTTTTT. Translating gives CASSFPGRDEKLFF.

The chain recombines TRBV10-3 with TRBJ1-3, with D possibly being TRBD1 (5 bases). CDR3 length: 14 residues. Germline values: CDR1 ENHRY, CDR2 SYGVKD. The V gene lost 10 bases and the J gene lost 2 bases, with 15 bases spanning the gap. CDR3 sequence reads: CANADGGAGNTIYF. CDR3 DNA sequence: TGTGCCAACGCGGACGGGGGGGCTGGAAACACCATATATTTT.

The chain recombines TRBV5-1 with TRBJ2-3, with D perhaps matching TRBD1 (5 bases). V gave up 0 bases and J gave up 5 bases, with 7 bases separating them. The germline CDR1 and CDR2 sequences are SGHRS and YFSETQ. This CDR3 has 13 residues. CDR3 DNA sequence: TGCGCCAGCAGCTTGGCAGGGCAAGATACGCAGTATTTT. This gives the protein CASSLAGQDTQYF.

This chain links TRBV7-2 with TRBJ2-7; D might be TRBD2 (6 bases). Germline assignment: CDR1 SGHTA and CDR2 FQGNSA. V lost 8 bases and J 6 bases, leaving 14 bases between the germline ends. This CDR3 is 12 amino acids long. DNA for the CDR3: TGTGCCAGCCGATACGGGGGAGGCGAGCAGTACTTC. It encodes CASRYGGGEQYF.

The chain links TRBV19 to TRBJ2-1, with 7 bases identical to TRBD2. CDR1 is LNHDA, CDR2 SQIVND, per germline (reference sequence). This CDR3 has 14 amino acids. The V gene end was trimmed by 4 bases and the J gene end by 9 bases; junction bases not matched to a gene: 9. As DNA, the CDR3 is TGTGCCAGTAGTAGTCCCGGGACTACCAGTGAGCAGTTCTTC. This codes for CASSSPGTTSEQFF.

CDR3 sequence reads: CASSLRTSAVGEQFF. The CDR3 region has the DNA TGTGCCAGCAGCTTAAGGACTAGCGCAGTAGGTGAGCAGTTCTTC. The chain joins TRBV7-3 to TRBJ2-1; 9 bases align to TRBD2. V lost 1 base, J lost 9 bases, and 7 bases stayed unmatched. The germline V gene has CDR1 SGHTA and CDR2 FQGTGA. This CDR3 is 15 amino acids long.

The rearrangement links TRBV24-1 to TRBJ2-1; TRBD2 might be the D (5 bases). This CDR3 is built from 13 residues. The germline V gene encodes CDR1 KGHDR and CDR2 SFDVKD. Trimming removed 4 bases at V and 5 bases at J, with 8 bases between. In DNA, the CDR3 is TGTGCCACCAGTGACGGACTGGACAATGAGCAGTTCTTC. Translated, it gives CATSDGLDNEQFF.

The rearrangement links TRBV3-1 (or the pseudogene TRBV3-2) to TRBJ1-2; 12 bases agree with TRBD1. Germline V gives CDR1 LGHDT, CDR2 YNNKEL (reference sequence). This CDR3 comprises 14 residues. The J segment lost 8 bases and the V segment lost 5 bases, leaving 6 bases of the junction unmatched. The CDR3 DNA reads as TGTGCCAGCAGCACCGGGACAGGGGGCTCGGGCTACACCTTC. Protein product: CASSTGTGGSGYTF.

The chain uses TRBV19 and TRBJ1-6; tentatively, D is TRBD1 (6 bases). Between the trimmed V and J ends, which lost 7 bases and 6 bases, there was a span of 10 bases. Germline values: CDR1 LNHDA, CDR2 SQIVND (reference sequence). The CDR3 is made up of 13 amino acids. The CDR3 bases are TGTGCCAGTACAACAGGGTTTAATTCACCCCTCCACTTT. Its protein product is CASTTGFNSPLHF.

The rearrangement uses TRBV4-3 and TRBJ1-2; D gene uncertain. The V gene lost 0 bases and the J gene lost 6 bases, with 11 bases spanning the gap. Germline V gene sequence: CDR1 LGHNA, CDR2 YSLEER. The CDR3 extends over 14 amino acids. The CDR3 DNA follows: TGCGCCAGCAGCCAAGAAACAACCGGGAATGGCTACACCTTC. Its protein is CASSQETTGNGYTF.

The J gene is TRBJ2-2, the V gene TRBV7-6, with 7 bases identical to TRBD1. The trim removed 3 bases at V and 6 bases at J, leaving 7 bases unmatched. This CDR3 is 15 amino acids long. Germline CDR1 reads SGHVS; CDR2 reads FNYEAQ. Written as DNA, the CDR3 is TGTGCCAGCAGCTTCCGACAGGGCGTTGCCGGGGAGCTGTTTTTT. Translating gives CASSFRQGVAGELFF.

This sequence joins TRBV7-3 and TRBJ2-3; a possible D gene is TRBD1 (6 bases). Germline V CDR1 and CDR2: SGHTA, FQGTGA. The CDR3 spans 13 residues. V lost 5 bases to trimming and J lost 1 base, with 7 bases between them. In nucleotides, the CDR3 is TGTGCCAGCAGCAGACAGGGCACAGATACGCAGTATTTT. Translated, it gives CASSRQGTDTQYF.

The V and J genes are TRBV7-2 and TRBJ2-2; 9 bases align to TRBD2. This CDR3 spans 16 amino acids. Germline trimming cut 3 bases from V and 0 bases from J; bases unmatched to any gene: 2. Germline V gives CDR1 SGHTA, CDR2 FQGNSA. CDR3 DNA: TGTGCCAGCAGCTTCTCTAGCGGGACGAACACCGGGGAGCTGTTTTTT. Its protein product is CASSFSSGTNTGELFF.

A single count supports this clone. In DNA form, the CDR3 reads TGTGCCAGCTCACCGCGTGGGACAGGGTCAGAGACCCAGTACTTC. Protein product: CASSPRGTGSETQYF. This sequence joins TRBV18 and TRBJ2-5, with 9 bases aligning to TRBD1. With 3 bases clipped from V and 4 bases from J, the junction kept 6 bases outside the gene matches. The germline gives CDR1 KGHSH, CDR2 LQKENI. The CDR3 sequence is 15 residues long.

The chain uses TRBV5-4 and TRBJ1-5; D may be TRBD1 (6 bases). The V end lost 4 bases, the J end lost 2 bases, and 10 bases lay between the germline ends. Looked up from germline, CDR1 is SGHNT and CDR2 is YYREEE (reference sequence). The CDR3 sequence is 14 residues long. The CDR3 region is CASSKGGGNQPQHF. The CDR3 coding sequence is TGTGCCAGCAGCAAGGGGGGGGGCAATCAGCCCCAGCATTTT.

V usage is TRBV2 and J usage is TRBJ2-3, with D maybe TRBD2 (6 bases). Germline V gene lookup returns CDR1 SNHLY and CDR2 FYNNEI. CDR3 length equals 13 residues. Trimming pared 6 bases from V and 6 bases from J, leaving 13 bases between. CDR3 residues: CASRGGLSDTQYF. The CDR3 nucleotides are TGTGCCAGCAGGGGGGGTCTGTCCGATACGCAGTATTTT.

The sample holds a few counts of this clone. J is TRBJ2-3 and V is TRBV24-1, with 14 nucleotides matching TRBD2. Unmatched junction bases numbered 0, after V lost 7 bases and J lost 4 bases. CDR1 and CDR2 from the germline V gene are KGHDR and SFDVKD. The length of the CDR3 is 14 residues. CDR3 nucleotides: TGTGCCACCAGGACTAGCGGGAGGGCAGATACGCAGTATTTT. As protein: CATRTSGRADTQYF.

The chain recombines TRBV7-2 with TRBJ2-4; D possibly corresponds to TRBD2 (6 bases). V lost 5 bases and J lost 8, with 16 bases in between. Germline CDR1 and CDR2: SGHTA and FQGNSA. CDR3 size: 14 residues. This CDR3 reads CASSTGGYGDIQYF. CDR3 nucleotides: TGTGCCAGCAGCACCGGAGGGTATGGGGACATTCAGTACTTC.

In this sample, this clone turned up once. This rearrangement joins TRBV12-3 or TRBV12-4 to TRBJ1-3; maybe TRBD1 (6 bases). V was shortened by 7 bases and J by 0 bases, with 7 bases between the two germline ends. CDR3 size: 13 residues. The CDR3 sequence: CASTDSSGNTIYF. DNA of the CDR3: TGTGCCAGCACGGACAGCTCTGGAAACACCATATATTTT.

A remark on this clone: Other nucleotide sequences in the sample specify the same CDR3. The genes are TRBV28 and TRBJ1-2, with 10 positions matching TRBD1. CDR3 size: 13 residues. The trim removed 3 bases at V and 5 bases at J, leaving 0 bases unmatched. Germline V lookup: CDR1 MDHEN, CDR2 SYDVKM. CDR3 residues: CASSLGQGYGYTF. CDR3 sequence (DNA): TGTGCCAGCAGTTTGGGACAGGGGTATGGCTACACCTTC.

This clone was observed a few times. The chain uses TRBV7-6 and TRBJ2-5; 7 nucleotides agree with TRBD1. The germline V gene encodes CDR1 SGHVS and CDR2 FNYEAQ. This CDR3 has 18 amino acids. Trimming removed 1 base from V and 1 base from J; junction bases left unmatched: 12. The CDR3, as DNA: TGTGCCAGCAGCTTAGTGGGCCGAGCCCGACAGGGCCAAGAGACCCAGTACTTC. This encodes CASSLVGRARQGQETQYF.

This clone has only a few counts. This rearrangement joins TRBV7-2 to TRBJ1-4; D call uncertain. The CDR3 extends over 13 amino acids. Germline CDR1 and CDR2: SGHTA and FQGNSA. Trimming shortened V by 3 bases and J by 8 bases, and 10 bases separated the two germline ends. This chain's CDR3 is CASSFQVGEKLFF. Here the CDR3 DNA reads TGTGCCAGCAGCTTCCAGGTCGGCGAAAAACTGTTTTTT.

The rearrangement links TRBV24-1 to TRBJ2-5; 9 bases line up with TRBD2. Per germline, CDR1 KGHDR and CDR2 SFDVKD. J was trimmed by 8 bases and V by 2 bases; bases with no gene match: 11. The CDR3 has 16 amino acids. CDR3 protein: CATSDSPLAGTLTQYF. The CDR3 DNA is TGTGCCACCAGTGATTCCCCTCTAGCGGGGACGCTTACCCAGTACTTC.

The chain joins TRBV23-1 to TRBJ2-7; no clear D. TRBV23-1 is noted as an ORF with a role that remains uncertain. Trimming cost V 4 bases and J 3 bases, with 4 bases left between them. CDR3 length equals 11 residues. DNA of the CDR3: TGCGCCAGCAGTCCCATCTACGAGCAGTACTTC. It specifies CASSPIYEQYF.

This sequence joins TRBV6-5 and TRBJ2-1, with 12 bases aligning to TRBD2. The germline gives CDR1 MNHEY, CDR2 SVGAGI. The CDR3 covers 15 residues. Trimming cost V 6 bases and J 4 bases; bases outside gene matches: 4. The CDR3 DNA follows: TGTGCCAGCAGGCAACTAGCGGGAGGATACAATGAGCAGTTCTTC. This encodes CASRQLAGGYNEQFF.

The genes are TRBV5-1 and TRBJ2-7; 9 bases are shared with TRBD2. V dropped 1 base and J dropped 0; count of bases not matched to a gene: 5. The V gene's germline CDR1 is SGHRS and CDR2 YFSETQ. This CDR3 region has 16 residues. The CDR3, as DNA: TGCGCCAGCAGCTTGTTCGGTAGCGGGAGCTCCTACGAGCAGTACTTC. The encoded protein is CASSLFGSGSSYEQYF.